Shown below are 30 T cell receptor beta chains from a single sample sequenced in a study of quantifying T cell responses using KT2 cells. The overall study: TCR alpha and beta constant-region primers primed reverse transcription of RNA.

Each cDNA got a UMI-containing oligo ligated at its 3' end. First-round PCR used three to five cycles and beta primers RC1.1 and RC1.2 covering TRBC1 and TRBC2. TCRdb ran MiXCR on the UMI-ligation and nested PCR reads and lists one entry per CDR3 protein. Among 30,000 or so distinct CDR3 sequences, 6% to 8% were seen once, and the ten largest hold approximately 14%. The sequencing input was PBMCs spiked with cells of the T cell clone KT2. The receptors shown here come from a human donor.

The rearrangement uses TRBV6-6 and TRBJ2-3; 9 bases are shared with TRBD1. The CDR3 is 14 amino acids. Losses at the gene ends were 7 bases for V and 1 base for J; bases not matched to a gene: 3. CDR1 MNHNY and CDR2 SVGAGI come from the germline V gene (reference sequence). CDR3 nucleotide sequence: TGTGCCAGCAAGAGGGACAGGGGCACAGATACGCAGTATTTT. Its protein product is CASKRDRGTDTQYF.

The V and J genes are TRBV5-1 and TRBJ2-1; 10 bases are shared with TRBD1. This CDR3 has 17 amino acids. After removal of 1 base from V and 0 bases from J, the junction contained 4 bases not matched to a gene. Germline CDR1 SGHRS, CDR2 YFSETQ. The CDR3 region is CASSLRTGGSSYNEQFF. CDR3 sequence (DNA): TGCGCCAGCAGCTTGCGGACAGGGGGGAGCTCCTACAATGAGCAGTTCTTC. Full variable domain (outside the CDR3, taken from reference TRBV5-1 and TRBJ2-1): KAGVTQTPRYLIKTRGQQVTLSCSPISGHRSVSWYQQTPGQGLQFLFEYFSETQRNKGNFPGRFSGRQFSNSRSEMNVSTLELGDSALYLCASSLRTGGSSYNEQFFGPGTRLTVL.

This clonotype was found many times. The chain uses TRBV11-2 and TRBJ2-4, with 8 bases matching TRBD2. The CDR3 has 14 residues. Germline CDR1 SGHAT, CDR2 FQNNGV. With V trimmed by 4 bases and J by 9 bases, 8 bases remained unmatched. The CDR3 reads CASSSGGEASIQYF. DNA for the CDR3: TGTGCCAGCAGCTCGGGGGGGGAGGCGAGCATTCAGTACTTC.

This clonotype has ten or more counts. The chain employs TRBV20-1 and TRBJ1-3; D remains unclear. V gave up 6 bases and J gave up 7 bases, with 13 bases separating them. This CDR3 spans 12 amino acids. Germline loops: CDR1 DFQATT, CDR2 SNEGSKA (reference sequence). The CDR3, as DNA: TGCAGTGCGCCGAGGAGTGGGAACACCATATATTTT. Translation gives CSAPRSGNTIYF.

This clonotype was counted at least ten times. This chain uses TRBV6-4 with TRBJ2-3, with unresolved D. V was shortened by 5 bases and J by 2 bases, with 8 bases between the two germline ends. The CDR3 runs to 13 residues. Germline V gene lookup returns CDR1 MRHNA and CDR2 SNTAGT. CDR3 sequence (DNA): TGTGCCAGCAGTTCGTCCAACACAGATACGCAGTATTTT. It specifies CASSSSNTDTQYF.

This clonotype appeared many times. The chain links TRBV15 to TRBJ2-7, with a weak D call TRBD2 (5 bases). There are 13 residues in the CDR3. CDR1 is LNHNV and CDR2 is YYDKDF in the germline V gene (reference sequence). The ends were cut back, 3 bases at V and 4 bases at J, with 10 bases in the middle. The CDR3 coding sequence is TGTGCCACCAGCAGGGACTTCGGATACGAGCAGTACTTC. Amino acid sequence: CATSRDFGYEQYF.

V and J are TRBV5-4 and TRBJ1-1; D remains ambiguous. From germline, CDR1 is SGHNT and CDR2 YYREEE (reference sequence). V was cut by 0 bases and J by 1 base, with 13 bases left in between. This CDR3 comprises 16 residues. The CDR3 reads CASSLGLARRNTEAFF. CDR3 nucleotides: TGTGCCAGCAGCTTGGGTTTGGCCCGACGGAACACTGAAGCTTTCTTT. The whole variable domain, remainder taken from reference TRBV5-4 and TRBJ1-1, is ETGVTQSPTHLIKTRGQQVTLRCSSQSGHNTVSWYQQALGQGPQFIFQYYREEENGRGNFPPRFSGLQFPNYSSELNVNALELDDSALYLCASSLGLARRNTEAFFGQGTRLTVV.

This chain connects TRBV27 to TRBJ2-7; TRBD1 aligns across 9 bases. With V trimmed by 5 bases and J by 4 bases, 3 bases remained unmatched. This CDR3 has 13 residues. Germline V gene lookup returns CDR1 MNHEY and CDR2 SMNVEV (reference sequence). This CDR3 reads CASSQDRGYEQYF. The CDR3 region has the DNA TGTGCCAGCAGTCAGGACAGGGGTTACGAGCAGTACTTC.

This clonotype was detected a few times. The chain employs TRBV12-3 or TRBV12-4 and TRBJ2-7; 8 nucleotides agree with TRBD1. This CDR3 is built from 14 residues. V lost 5 bases to trimming and J lost 5 bases; unmatched junction nucleotides: 8. CDR3 sequence reads: CASSEDREFDEQYF. The CDR3 nucleotides are TGTGCCAGCAGTGAGGACAGGGAATTCGACGAGCAGTACTTC.

J is TRBJ2-3 and V is TRBV6-5; 7 nucleotides match TRBD2. The V gene end was trimmed by 7 bases and the J gene end by 0 bases; junction bases not matched to a gene: 13. CDR3 length: 17 amino acids. Germline V CDR1 and CDR2: MNHEY, SVGAGI. The CDR3: CASTPQREGRSTDTQYF. The CDR3 coding sequence is TGTGCCAGCACCCCCCAGAGGGAGGGCCGGAGCACAGATACGCAGTATTTT.

This clonotype was counted at least ten times. The rearrangement uses TRBV23-1 and TRBJ2-5; 7 positions match TRBD1. TRBV23-1 is classed as an ORF, of uncertain function. Unmatched junction bases numbered 11, after V lost 3 bases and J lost 4 bases. The CDR3 is made up of 16 amino acids. The CDR3 DNA follows: TGCGCCAGCAGTCACGCCGTGACAGGGTCGAGAGAGACCCAGTACTTC. Protein sequence: CASSHAVTGSRETQYF.

Only a few counts were recorded for this clonotype. This chain joins TRBV13 and TRBJ2-2; 12 bases are a match to TRBD2. Germline V gene sequence: CDR1 PRHDT, CDR2 FYEKMQ (reference sequence). This CDR3 region has 16 residues. V lost 5 bases to trimming and J lost 6 bases; unmatched junction nucleotides: 7. DNA for the CDR3: TGTGCCAGCAGCGCGACTAGCGGGAGTATATCCGGGGAGCTGTTTTTT. Protein sequence: CASSATSGSISGELFF.

This clonotype was found many times. The chain employs TRBV20-1 and TRBJ1-1, with 9 positions matching TRBD1. The junction had 4 bases not matched to a gene; V was cut back by 7 bases and J by 1 base. Germline CDR1 is DFQATT and CDR2 is SNEGSKA (reference sequence). This CDR3 comprises 13 residues. The CDR3 DNA reads as TGCAGTGTCTACAGGGGGCGGAACACTGAAGCTTTCTTT. Protein sequence: CSVYRGRNTEAFF.

In the case of this clonotype: At one boundary the junction diverges from the germline segment, which might be a read error. This rearrangement joins TRBV5-1 to TRBJ2-5; weak D call: TRBD1 (5 bases). The CDR3 runs to 14 residues. Germline V gene sequence: CDR1 SGHRS, CDR2 YFSETQ. The chain's CDR3 is CTSSLGQPAETQYF. Here the CDR3 DNA reads TGCACCAGCAGCTTGGGGCAGCCGGCAGAGACCCAGTACTTC.

This clonotype came up many times. The chain uses TRBV15 and TRBJ1-4; D gene ambiguous. The germline gives CDR1 LNHNV, CDR2 YYDKDF (reference sequence). The CDR3 length is 13 residues. V lost 0 bases and J lost 4, with 3 bases in between. CDR3 in DNA: TGTGCCACCAGCAGAGATGGTAATGAAAAACTGTTTTTT. This translates into CATSRDGNEKLFF.

This clonotype was detected many times. The chain recombines TRBV4-2 with TRBJ1-3, with 7 bases matching TRBD1. Germline loops: CDR1 LGHNA, CDR2 YNFKEQ. V shed 0 bases, J shed 3 bases, and the junction held 2 bases outside the gene matches. This CDR3 is built from 15 residues. The CDR3 is CASSQDGQDGNTIYF. CDR3 DNA: TGTGCCAGCAGCCAAGATGGACAGGATGGAAACACCATATATTTT.

This clonotype was counted a few times. V and J are TRBV6-1 and TRBJ2-7; 8 bases align to TRBD1. The CDR3 has 15 residues. Germline V lookup: CDR1 MNHNS, CDR2 SASEGT. With 6 bases clipped from V and 1 base from J, the junction kept 8 bases outside the gene matches. The CDR3: CASSGQGAVSYEQYF. The CDR3 bases are TGTGCCAGCAGCGGACAGGGAGCGGTTTCCTACGAGCAGTACTTC.

V usage is TRBV20-1 and J usage is TRBJ1-5; 7 nucleotides align to TRBD1. The CDR3 covers 14 residues. The V gene's germline CDR1 is DFQATT and CDR2 SNEGSKA (reference sequence). The trim removed 6 bases at V and 0 bases at J, leaving 5 bases unmatched. CDR3 bases: TGCAGTGCAACACAGGGGTATAGCAATCAGCCCCAGCATTTT. This gives the protein CSATQGYSNQPQHF.

This clonotype occurred a few times. The chain links TRBV15 to TRBJ2-7, with D tentatively TRBD1 or TRBD2 (5 bases each). The germline V gene encodes CDR1 LNHNV and CDR2 YYDKDF (reference sequence). V gave up 3 bases and J gave up 3 bases, with 15 bases separating them. The CDR3 length is 15 residues. CDR3 coding DNA: TGTGCCACCAGCAGCTCCCCGGGGCAGATCTACGAGCAGTACTTC. Its translation: CATSSSPGQIYEQYF.

With regard to this clonotype: A much larger clone is a single base away; this may be a read error. This rearrangement joins TRBV12-5 to TRBJ2-3; a weak D match, TRBD2 (6 bases). There are 16 residues in the CDR3. The germline V gene encodes CDR1 LGHNT and CDR2 FRNRAP. The CDR3 DNA follows: TGTGTTAGTGGTTACCGGGACTTCCAAAGCACAGATACGCAGTATTTT. It codes for CVSGYRDFQSTDTQYF.

This clonotype was recorded many times. The chain links TRBV6-5 to TRBJ1-2; a weak D match, TRBD1 (5 bases). The V end lost 5 bases, the J end lost 4 bases, and 20 bases lay between the germline ends. Germline values: CDR1 MNHEY, CDR2 SVGAGI. This CDR3 region has 16 residues. The CDR3 coding sequence is TGTGCCAGCAGTGGCACTACTCCACAGGAGTCCTATGGCTACACCTTC. This encodes CASSGTTPQESYGYTF.

This clonotype was counted only a few times. The CDR3 here is CASSSKTGTVVTGELFF. DNA of the CDR3: TGTGCCAGCAGCTCGAAGACAGGGACTGTGGTCACCGGGGAGCTGTTTTTT. This sequence joins TRBV9 and TRBJ2-2; D is perhaps TRBD1 (7 bases). The germline V gene encodes CDR1 SGDLS and CDR2 YYNGEE. Trimming pared 4 bases from V and 4 bases from J, leaving 20 bases between. The CDR3 runs to 17 residues. The entire variable domain, with the rest obtained from reference TRBV9 and TRBJ2-2, is as follows: DSGVTQTPKHLITATGQRVTLRCSPRSGDLSVYWYQQSLDQGLQFLIQYYNGEERAKGNILERFSAQQFPDLHSELNLSSLELGDSALYFCASSSKTGTVVTGELFFGEGSRLTVL.

This clonotype was observed a handful of times. The chain joins TRBV4-1 to TRBJ1-2; D unresolved. The CDR3 has 13 residues. Germline V gives CDR1 MGHRA, CDR2 YSYEKL. V was trimmed by 1 base and J by 4 bases, leaving 7 bases between them. The CDR3 DNA sequence: TGCGCCAGCAGCCAAGTGGGCTCCTATGGCTACACCTTC. Encoded protein: CASSQVGSYGYTF.

With regard to this clonotype: A much larger clone is a single base away; this may be a read error. V gene TRBV12-3 or TRBV12-4 combines with J gene TRBJ1-2; TRBD1 matches at 9 bases. CDR3 length: 13 residues. CDR3 sequence reads: CASSLNRGHGYNF. CDR3 DNA: TGTGCCAGCAGTTTAAACAGGGGGCATGGCTACAACTTC.

The sample holds a few counts of this clonotype. The CDR3 nucleotides are TGTGCCAGCAGCTTGTTACCGATACCAGCAGATACGCAGTATTTT. Translating it yields CASSLLPIPADTQYF. The chain couples TRBV5-5 to TRBJ2-3; D is uncertain. The CDR3 sequence is 15 residues long. V shed 1 base and J shed 4 bases, with 13 bases lying between them. Germline-derived CDR1 and CDR2 are SGHKS and YYEKEE (reference sequence).

This clonotype was counted at least ten times. This chain links TRBV20-1 with TRBJ2-7; D unclear. Germline CDR1 DFQATT, CDR2 SNEGSKA (reference sequence). With 1 base removed from V and 4 bases from J, the gap between germline ends came to 11 bases. The CDR3 is 13 residues long. The CDR3 reads CSARGNWVYEQYF. CDR3 nucleotide sequence: TGCAGTGCTAGAGGCAATTGGGTGTACGAGCAGTACTTC.

In its sample, this clonotype was seen many times. This rearrangement joins TRBV12-3 or TRBV12-4 to TRBJ2-7; 10 positions match TRBD1. J lost 9 bases, V lost 6 bases, and 11 bases had no gene match. This CDR3 contains 14 residues. The CDR3 spells CASSSGTGESPQYF. DNA of the CDR3: TGTGCCAGCAGCTCCGGGACAGGGGAATCCCCGCAGTACTTC.

This clonotype was recorded at least ten times. The rearrangement uses TRBV4-2 and TRBJ2-7, with 7 nucleotides matching TRBD2. J lost 2 bases, V lost 0 bases, and 16 bases had no gene match. This CDR3 has 19 amino acids. Germline V gene lookup returns CDR1 LGHNA and CDR2 YNFKEQ. The CDR3 nucleotides are TGTGCCAGCAGCCAAGATCAGTGGTTCGGCGGGAGTAGTACCTACGAGCAGTACTTC. Its translation is CASSQDQWFGGSSTYEQYF.

This clonotype was detected ten times or more. As DNA, the CDR3 is TGTGCCAGCAGTGATCAGGGGACAAACACTGAAGCTTTCTTT. Translating gives CASSDQGTNTEAFF. The chain couples TRBV6-1 to TRBJ1-1; a possible D gene is TRBD1 (6 bases). The CDR3 length is 14 residues. Germline CDR1 MNHNS, CDR2 SASEGT. Trimming pared 3 bases from V and 2 bases from J, leaving 10 bases between.

This clonotype was recorded many times. The genes are TRBV28 and TRBJ2-7, with D possibly being TRBD1 or TRBD2 (6 bases each). This CDR3 contains 16 residues. CDR1 and CDR2 (germline): MDHEN, SYDVKM. V shed 5 bases and J shed 4 bases, with 21 bases lying between them. CDR3 in amino acids: CASSPGGRAPIYEQYF. The CDR3 DNA follows: TGTGCCAGCAGTCCCGGGGGCCGGGCCCCTATTTACGAGCAGTACTTC. The entire variable domain, with the rest obtained from reference TRBV28 and TRBJ2-7, is as follows: DVKVTQSSRYLVKRTGEKVFLECVQDMDHENMFWYRQDPGLGLRLIYFSYDVKMKEKGDIPEGYSVSREKKERFSLILESASTNQTSMYLCASSPGGRAPIYEQYFGPGTRLTVT.